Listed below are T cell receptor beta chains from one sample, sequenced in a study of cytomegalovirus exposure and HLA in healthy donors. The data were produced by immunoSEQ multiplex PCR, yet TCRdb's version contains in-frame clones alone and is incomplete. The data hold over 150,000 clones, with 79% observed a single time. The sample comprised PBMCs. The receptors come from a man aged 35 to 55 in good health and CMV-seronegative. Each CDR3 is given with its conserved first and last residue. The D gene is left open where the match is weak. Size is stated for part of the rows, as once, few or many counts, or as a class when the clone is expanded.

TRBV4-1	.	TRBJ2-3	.	TGCGCCAGCAGCCACTCTCCGACTAGGCAAATCACAGATACGCAGTATTTT	CASSHSPTRQITDTQYF
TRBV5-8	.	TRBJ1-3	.	TGTGCCAGCAGGTCTGGGTTCGGGACCATATATTTT	CASRSGFGTIYF
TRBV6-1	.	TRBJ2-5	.	TGTGCCAGCAGTCTAGGGGCAGGGCAAGAGACCCAGTACTTC	CASSLGAGQETQYF
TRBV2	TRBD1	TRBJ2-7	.	TGTGCCAGCAGCGCCGGGACAGGGTGGGAGCAGTACTTC	CASSAGTGWEQYF
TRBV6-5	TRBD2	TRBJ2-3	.	TGTGCCAGCAGTTATTCGACTAGCGGGAGGGCAGATACGCAGTATTTT	CASSYSTSGRADTQYF
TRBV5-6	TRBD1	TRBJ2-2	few	TGTGCCAGCAGCTTGCTCGGGACAGCGAACACCGGGGAGCTGTTTTTT	CASSLLGTANTGELFF
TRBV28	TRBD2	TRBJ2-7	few	TGTGCCAGCAGTTCCGCGGGAGGCCTCTACGAGCAGTACTTC	CASSSAGGLYEQYF
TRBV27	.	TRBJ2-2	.	TGTGCCAGCAGTTCACCAAGGGGGATTAGGAACACCGGGGAGCTGTTTTTT	CASSSPRGIRNTGELFF
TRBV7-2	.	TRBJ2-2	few	TGTGCCAGCAGCCCCCCCGGCAGGGGCGGTATCGGGGAGCTGTTTTTT	CASSPPGRGGIGELFF
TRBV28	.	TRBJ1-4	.	TGTGCCAGCGGGGGGGGAGCGATTACGTGGACTGATGAAAAACTGTTTTTT	CASGGGAITWTDEKLFF
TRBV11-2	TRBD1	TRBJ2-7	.	TGTGCCAGCAACGTCCCGGGACAGGTGAACGAGCAGTACTTC	CASNVPGQVNEQYF
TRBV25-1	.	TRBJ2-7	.	TGTGCCAGCAGTAAGGAGCACTACGAGCAGTACTTC	CASSKEHYEQYF
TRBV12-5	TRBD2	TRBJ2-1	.	TGTGCTAGTGGTTTGGCGACTAGCGGGCACAATGAGCAGTTCTTC	CASGLATSGHNEQFF
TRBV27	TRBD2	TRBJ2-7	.	TGTGCCAGCAAGGGACTAGCGGGAGGGACCTACGAGCAGTACTTC	CASKGLAGGTYEQYF
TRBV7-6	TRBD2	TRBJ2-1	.	TGTGCCAGCAGCCGCGGACTAGCGGGCGGTAGCTCCTACAATGAGCAGTTCTTC	CASSRGLAGGSSYNEQFF
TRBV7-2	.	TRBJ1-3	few	TGTGCCAGCAGCTGGTCCCCCTCGGCTGGAAACACCATATATTTT	CASSWSPSAGNTIYF
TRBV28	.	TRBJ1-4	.	TGTGCCAGCAGCGATACCTGGGGGGTAGAGGAAAAACTGTTTTTT	CASSDTWGVEEKLFF
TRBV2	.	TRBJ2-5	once	TGTGCCAGCAGCGGCACCGAGCGGGAAGAGACCCAGTACTTC	CASSGTEREETQYF
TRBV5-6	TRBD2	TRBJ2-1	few	TGTGCCAGCAGCTGGGCGACTAGCGGGAGGTACAATGAGCAGTTCTTC	CASSWATSGRYNEQFF
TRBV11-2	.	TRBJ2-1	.	TGTGCCAGCAGCCCAGGATATGAGCAGTTCTTC	CASSPGYEQFF
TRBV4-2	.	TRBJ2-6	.	TGTGCCAGCAGCCAAGGTGCAACTTCTGGGGCCAACGTCCTGACTTTC	CASSQGATSGANVLTF
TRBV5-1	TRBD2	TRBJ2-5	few	TGCGCCAGCAGCTTGGCTCTCCAGCGGGAGGTTGAGACCCAGTACTTC	CASSLALQREVETQYF
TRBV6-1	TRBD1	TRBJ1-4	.	TGTGCCAGCAGACCGACAGGGTTGTATGAAAAACTGTTTTTT	CASRPTGLYEKLFF
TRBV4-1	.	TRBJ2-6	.	TGCGCCAGCAGCCAAGAGGACACCCCTGGGGCCAACGTCCTGACTTTC	CASSQEDTPGANVLTF
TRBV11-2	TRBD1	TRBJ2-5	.	TGTGCCAGCAGCTACCGGGACAGCGAAGAGACCCAGTACTTC	CASSYRDSEETQYF